Listed below are T cell receptor beta chains from one sample, sequenced in a study of OX40 agonist ivuxolimab in advanced cancers. Here immunoSEQ multiplex PCR was the method, and the copy in TCRdb shows in-frame clones only, minus some. The sample yields tens of thousands of clones, about 85% seen once. The specimen was CD4+ or CD8+ T cells sorted from blood, collected in a trial of the OX40 agonist ivuxolimab. All receptors derive from an adult with an advanced solid tumor such as melanoma, head and neck, liver or kidney cancer. The CDR3 runs from the conserved cysteine through the conserved F or W.

j_gene	v_gene	CDR3aa
TRBJ1-5	TRBV19	CASSIAGEGVQPQHF
TRBJ2-7	TRBV30	CAWRRQVYEQYF
TRBJ2-7	TRBV5-6	CASSHRDRRSYEQYF
TRBJ1-4	TRBV7-9	CASSSIEKLFF
TRBJ2-3	TRBV9	CASSVSQGADTQYF
TRBJ2-5	TRBV10-3	CAISPGTGQETQYF
TRBJ1-1	TRBV30	CAWSARMNTEAFF
TRBJ1-6	TRBV28	CASRSGTGSSPLHF
TRBJ2-1	TRBV5-1	CASSPGLAGGFYNEQFF
TRBJ1-2	TRBV6-5	CASSKDQADIYGYTF
TRBJ1-6	TRBV6-5	CASSYSSRGNSPLHF
TRBJ2-3	TRBV9	CASTDSGSLSDTQYF
TRBJ1-5	TRBV28	CASNHRAHQPQHF
TRBJ2-3	TRBV2	CASSTGTSARWGTDTQYF
TRBJ2-3	TRBV7-9	CAITGGVGTDTQYF
TRBJ2-3	TRBV5-1	CASSRDDQDTQYF
TRBJ2-7	TRBV5-4	CASSFTSGGTPSYEQYF
TRBJ1-4	TRBV5-6	CASSLRAGPNEKLFF
TRBJ1-3	TRBV5-1	CASSPRGGSGNTIYF
TRBJ2-7	TRBV18	CASRGQGATYEQYF
TRBJ2-6	TRBV9	CASSALLNSGANVLTF
TRBJ2-6	TRBV6-1	CASSSSGANVLTF
TRBJ2-5	TRBV4-2	CASSAEWGKETQYF
TRBJ2-1	TRBV7-8	CASSPDRESYNEQFF
TRBJ2-7	TRBV6-1	CASSKGSSYEQYF
TRBJ2-1	TRBV5-1	CASSYGQRTSGNNEQFF
TRBJ2-7	TRBV10-3	CAISEGSWGGEQYF
TRBJ2-3	TRBV11-2	CASSRTLANLGDTQYF
TRBJ1-2	TRBV18	CASSPPSTRGWGYTF
TRBJ1-5	TRBV29-1	CSVAKGLSNQPQHF
TRBJ2-7	TRBV28	CASSLGDLYEQYF
TRBJ2-5	TRBV2	CASSEVGQGIETQYF
TRBJ2-1	TRBV7-2	CASSPPGTRGEQFF
TRBJ1-1	TRBV28	CASRKVRELRAFF
TRBJ2-3	TRBV15	CATLVGTDTQYF
TRBJ1-6	TRBV18	CASSPQRTANSPLHF
TRBJ2-1	TRBV9	CASSVDGSENEQFF
TRBJ2-2	TRBV2	CASSELGDRGSGELFF
TRBJ2-1	TRBV7-8	CASSLAPGGASYNEQFF
TRBJ2-3	TRBV9	CASSLRTTSTDTQYF
TRBJ1-2	TRBV5-4	CASSSTGNYGYTF
TRBJ2-2	TRBV27	CASSEQDTNTGELFF
TRBJ1-1	TRBV18	CASSLSVDTLNTEAFF
TRBJ1-2	TRBV6-1	CASSEFGRDYGYTF
TRBJ2-5	TRBV30	CAWTIQGAETQYF
TRBJ2-3	TRBV19	CATRSGQGDTQYF
TRBJ2-3	TRBV6-5	CASSYKSNTQYF
TRBJ1-1	TRBV18	CASSPRDVWAGTEAFF
TRBJ2-1	TRBV5-1	CASRTGVYNEQFF
TRBJ2-1	TRBV27	CASSLFGESSYNEQFF
TRBJ1-5	TRBV12-5	CASGLGTGVRQPQHF
TRBJ2-5	TRBV27	CASTQETQYF
TRBJ2-1	TRBV11-2	CASSLVLGSGHNEQFF
TRBJ1-1	TRBV6-5	CASSYAQGENTEAFF
TRBJ1-5	TRBV2	CASSPRRTDQPQHF